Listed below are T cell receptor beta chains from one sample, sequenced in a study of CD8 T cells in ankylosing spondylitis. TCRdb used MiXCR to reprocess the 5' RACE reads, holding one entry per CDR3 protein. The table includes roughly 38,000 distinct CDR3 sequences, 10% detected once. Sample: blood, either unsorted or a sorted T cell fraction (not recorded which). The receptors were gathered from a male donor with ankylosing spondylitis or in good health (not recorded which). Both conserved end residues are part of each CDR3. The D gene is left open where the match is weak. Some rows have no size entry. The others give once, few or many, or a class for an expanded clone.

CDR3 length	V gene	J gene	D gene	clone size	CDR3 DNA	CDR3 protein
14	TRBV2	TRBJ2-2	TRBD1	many	TGTGCCAGCATTATTCAGGGGGATCCCGGGGAGCTGTTTTTT	CASIIQGDPGELFF
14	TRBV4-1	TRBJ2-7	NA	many	TGCGCCAGCAGCCAGGGGAACGGGGCCTACGAGCAGTACTTC	CASSQGNGAYEQYF
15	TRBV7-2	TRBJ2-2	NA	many	TGTGTCAGCAGCTCGAGGACTGACCAGGTCGGGGAGCTGTTTTTT	CVSSSRTDQVGELFF
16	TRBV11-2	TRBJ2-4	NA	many	TGTGCCAGCAGCTCCTGGGGGGGGGACAGAAAAAACATTCAGTACTTC	CASSSWGGDRKNIQYF
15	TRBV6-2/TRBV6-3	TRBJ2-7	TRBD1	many	TGTGCCAGCAGTCCGCCGGGGACAGGGGCCTACGAGCAGTACTTC	CASSPPGTGAYEQYF
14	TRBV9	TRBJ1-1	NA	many	TGTGCCAGCAGCGTCCGGGAATATTACACTGAAGCTTTCTTT	CASSVREYYTEAFF
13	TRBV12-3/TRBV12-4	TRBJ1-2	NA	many	TGTGCCAGCAGTTTACGGGGGGGGGTCGGCTACACCTTC	CASSLRGGVGYTF
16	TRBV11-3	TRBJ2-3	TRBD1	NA	TGTGCCAGCAGAACGGGACAGGGGGTCAGCACAGATACGCAGTATTTT	CASRTGQGVSTDTQYF
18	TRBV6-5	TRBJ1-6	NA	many	TGTGCCAGCAGTTACTCGATGTCGGGCGGCGGTAATAATTCACCCCTCCACTTT	CASSYSMSGGGNNSPLHF
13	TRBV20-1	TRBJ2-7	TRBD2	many	TGCAGTGCTAAAGGGACTAGCTTCTACGAGCAGTACTTC	CSAKGTSFYEQYF
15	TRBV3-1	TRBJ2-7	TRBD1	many	TGTGCCAGCAGCCAAGACCGGGACAGGGGCTACGAGCAGTACTTC	CASSQDRDRGYEQYF
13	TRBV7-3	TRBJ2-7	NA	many	TGTGCCAGCAGCCCCGGCAGGGTCGACGAGCAGTACTTC	CASSPGRVDEQYF
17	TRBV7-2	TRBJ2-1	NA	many	TGTGCCAGCAGCTTATCACTCCGGCGGCCACCCGTTGATCCGCAGTTCTTC	CASSLSLRRPPVDPQFF
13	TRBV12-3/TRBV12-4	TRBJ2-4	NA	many	TGTGCCAGCAGCAGGGGAGGGAGAAACATTCAGTACTTC	CASSRGGRNIQYF
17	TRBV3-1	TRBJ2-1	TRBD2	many	TGTGCCAGCAGCCAAGTACTAGCGGGAGGGCCCTACAATGAGCAGTTCTTC	CASSQVLAGGPYNEQFF
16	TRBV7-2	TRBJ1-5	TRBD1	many	TGTGCCAGCAGCGCCACCGGGACAGGGATCAATCAGCCCCAGCATTTT	CASSATGTGINQPQHF
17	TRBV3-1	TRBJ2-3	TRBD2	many	TGTGCCAGCAGCCAAGGGTTTACTAGCGGGAGCTTAGATACGCAGTATTTT	CASSQGFTSGSLDTQYF
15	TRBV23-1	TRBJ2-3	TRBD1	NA	TGCGCCAGCAGTCTAGGACAGGGGGCGACAGATACGCAGTATTTT	CASSLGQGATDTQYF
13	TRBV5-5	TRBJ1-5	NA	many	TGTGCCAGCAGCTTGGACGCGAATCAGCCCCAGCATTTT	CASSLDANQPQHF
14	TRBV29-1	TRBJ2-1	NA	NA	TGCAGCGTTGACCCCGTTAGGACTCACAATGAGCAGTTCTTC	CSVDPVRTHNEQFF
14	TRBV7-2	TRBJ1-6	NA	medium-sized	TGTGCCAGCAGCTTAGGCGTTTATAATTCACCCCTCCACTTT	CASSLGVYNSPLHF
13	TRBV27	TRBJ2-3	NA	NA	TGTGCCAGCAGTACCCTCTCCACAGATACGCAGTATTTT	CASSTLSTDTQYF
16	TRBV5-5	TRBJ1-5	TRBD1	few	TGTGCCAGCAGCTTGATGACAGGGGAGAGCAATCAGCCCCAGCATTTT	CASSLMTGESNQPQHF
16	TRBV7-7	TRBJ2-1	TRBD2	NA	TGTGCTAGCAGCACCAGCCCAATAGCGGGAGAGGGTGAGCAGTTCTTC	CASSTSPIAGEGEQFF
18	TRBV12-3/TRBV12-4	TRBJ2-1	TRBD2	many	TGTGCCAGCAGTTTAGCGCGTAACGGGAGGGCCGCGAACAATGAGCAGTTCTTC	CASSLARNGRAANNEQFF
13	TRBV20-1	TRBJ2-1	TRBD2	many	TGCAGTGCCCGTTCCAGTCTAGCGGCGAGAGAGTTCTTC	CSARSSLAAREFF
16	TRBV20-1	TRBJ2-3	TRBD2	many	TGCAGTGCCTGCATGTTAGCGGGAGTTAGGGCAGATACGCAGTATTTT	CSACMLAGVRADTQYF
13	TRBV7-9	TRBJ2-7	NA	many	TGTGCCAGCAGCAAGGGACTTGCCTACGAGCAGTACTTC	CASSKGLAYEQYF
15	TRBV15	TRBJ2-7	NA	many	TGTGCCACCAGCAGAGGGGCAGTTAATACCTACGAGCAGTACTTC	CATSRGAVNTYEQYF
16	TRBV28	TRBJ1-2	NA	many	TGTGCCAGCAGTTTACCCGGGATCGTGATCCTTGGGGGCTACACCTTC	CASSLPGIVILGGYTF
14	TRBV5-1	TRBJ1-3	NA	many	TGCGCCAGCAGCTTGGATGGAGGTGGAAACACCATATATTTT	CASSLDGGGNTIYF
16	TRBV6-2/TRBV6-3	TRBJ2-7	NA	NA	TGTGCCAGCAGCGCCACAGGGTCGTGGAGGGCCTACGAGCAGTACTTC	CASSATGSWRAYEQYF
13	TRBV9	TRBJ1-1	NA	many	TGTGCCAGCAGCCCCTTAGCGAGCACTGAAGCTTTCTTT	CASSPLASTEAFF
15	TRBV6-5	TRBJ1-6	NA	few	TGTGCCAGCAGTTTGACTTGGGGCTATAATTCACCCCTCCACTTT	CASSLTWGYNSPLHF
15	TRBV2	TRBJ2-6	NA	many	TGTGCCAGCAGTGAGAAGGGGGCTGGGGCCAACGTCCTGACTTTC	CASSEKGAGANVLTF
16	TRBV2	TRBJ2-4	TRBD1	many	TGTGCCAGCAGTGAAGAGTTGACAGGGCGCAAAAACATTCAGTACTTC	CASSEELTGRKNIQYF
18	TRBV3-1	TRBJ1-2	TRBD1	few	TGTGCCACCTGCCAAGGGCCAAGAAAGGGACAGACTAACTATGGCTACACCTTC	CATCQGPRKGQTNYGYTF
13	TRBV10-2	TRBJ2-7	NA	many	TGCGCCAGCAGGGGACGGGACTCCGACGAGCAGTACTTC	CASRGRDSDEQYF
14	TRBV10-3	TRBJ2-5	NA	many	TGTGCCATCAGTGGAGGACAGATCCAAGAGACCCAGTACTTC	CAISGGQIQETQYF
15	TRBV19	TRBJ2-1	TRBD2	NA	TGTGCCAGTAGTATCAGCCTAGCGGTATACAATGAGCAGTTCTTC	CASSISLAVYNEQFF
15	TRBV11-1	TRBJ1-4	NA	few	TGTGCCAGCAGCCTCGACCGGGGCCTTAATGAAAAACTGTTTTTT	CASSLDRGLNEKLFF
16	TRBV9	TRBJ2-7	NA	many	TGTGCCAGCAGCGTGGCCCCAGCCAAGAGCTCCTACGAGCAGTACTTC	CASSVAPAKSSYEQYF
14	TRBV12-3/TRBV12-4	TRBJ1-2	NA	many	TGTGCCAGCATAATGGGGGGCGCTAACTATGGCTACACCTTC	CASIMGGANYGYTF
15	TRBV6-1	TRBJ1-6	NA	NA	TGTGCCAGCAGCTCCCATAGGACCGGAGTTTCACCCCTCCACTTT	CASSSHRTGVSPLHF
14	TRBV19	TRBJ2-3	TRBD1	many	TGTGCCAGTAAGACAGGGGGATCCACAGATACGCAGTATTTT	CASKTGGSTDTQYF
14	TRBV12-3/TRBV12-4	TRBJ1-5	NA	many	TGTGCCAGCAGTTTCCCAGGGCTAAATCAGCCCCAGCATTTT	CASSFPGLNQPQHF